Detailed here is one T cell receptor (beta chain). As handled by the study authors: For nucleated cells, counts were estimated from reference gene primer amplification. Data came from immunoSEQ multiplex PCR; TCRdb stores just in-frame clones and leaves some out. The V and J calls and clone size come from that table; D and trimming were worked out from the DNA. The repertoire includes 200,000 to 250,000 clones, just over 85% of them detected once, and almost 4.5% sits in the top ten. This CDR3 contains 14 residues. With 3 bases clipped from V and 5 bases from J, the junction kept 3 bases outside the gene matches. From germline, CDR1 is KGHSH and CDR2 LQKENI. This sample was included in a study of blood T cell repertoires in COVID-19. Study overall: Some COVID-19 samples were acute and others convalescent; all came from the United States, Italy and Spain. T cells, B-cell-depleted T cells, or PBMCs supplied cDNA or gDNA.

This sequence originates from a man over 45 with acute or convalescent COVID-19. Sequencing input: peripheral blood. The V call is TRBV18, the J call TRBJ1-4, with 7 positions matching TRBD1. The CDR3 DNA is TGTGCCAGCTCACCGGGACAGCTCAATGAAAAACTGTTTTTT. Its protein product is CASSPGQLNEKLFF.